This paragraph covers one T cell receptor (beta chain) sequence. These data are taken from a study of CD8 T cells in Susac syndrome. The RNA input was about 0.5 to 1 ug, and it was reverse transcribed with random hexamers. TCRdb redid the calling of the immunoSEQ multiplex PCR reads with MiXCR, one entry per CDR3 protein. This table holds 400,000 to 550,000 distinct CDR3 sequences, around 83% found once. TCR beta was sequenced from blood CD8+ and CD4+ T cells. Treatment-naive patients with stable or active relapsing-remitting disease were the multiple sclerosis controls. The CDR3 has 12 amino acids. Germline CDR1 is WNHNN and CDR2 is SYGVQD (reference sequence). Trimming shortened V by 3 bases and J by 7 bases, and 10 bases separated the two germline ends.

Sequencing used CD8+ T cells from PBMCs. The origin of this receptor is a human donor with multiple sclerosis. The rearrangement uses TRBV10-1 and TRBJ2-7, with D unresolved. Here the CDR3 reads CASSDRPEEQYF. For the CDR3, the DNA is TGCGCCAGCAGTGACCGGCCAGAGGAGCAGTACTTC.